Listed here are 18 T cell receptor beta chains from one sample, sequenced in a study of shared clonotypes between healthy human individuals. Only in-frame clones appear in the TCRdb table, and some are missing; sequencing was by immunoSEQ multiplex PCR. The sample lists some 1 million clones, around 74% occurring once. The sample was memory CD4+ T cells sorted from blood. Subset given: CD45RA-negative fraction. The receptor source for this set is a man aged 18 to 35 in good health.

This chain connects TRBV4-1 to TRBJ1-2, with D tentatively TRBD1 (6 bases). Trimming took off 0 bases at V and 8 bases at J, with 16 bases between the two ends. CDR3 length: 15 residues. The germline CDR1 and CDR2 sequences are MGHRA and YSYEKL. The CDR3 DNA reads as TGCGCCAGCAGCCAAGACCCCAGGGGCAGCTGGGGCTACACCTTC. It codes for CASSQDPRGSWGYTF.

The chain has TRBV6-1 and TRBJ1-6, with D tentatively TRBD1 (6 bases). Deletions cut 7 bases from V and 6 bases from J, with 13 bases between. This CDR3 is built from 14 residues. The germline V gene has CDR1 MNHNS and CDR2 SASEGT. For the CDR3, the DNA is TGTGCCAGCACCCCCGAACAGGGTAATTCACCCCTCCACTTT. Its protein is CASTPEQGNSPLHF.

V is TRBV28 and J is TRBJ2-7, with TRBD1 as a possible D gene (6 bases). The CDR3 is 16 residues long. Germline-derived CDR1 and CDR2 are MDHEN and SYDVKM. The V end was cut by 4 bases, the J end by 3 bases, with 19 bases between. The CDR3 DNA reads as TGTGCCAGCAGTTCGACGGGGCAGGGGCGTATCTACGAGCAGTACTTC. It yields the protein CASSSTGQGRIYEQYF.

This sequence joins TRBV21-1 and TRBJ1-5. TRBV21-1 is a recognized pseudogene. CDR3 length: 15 residues. The DNA of the CDR3 is TGTGCCACCGCGTCGGGGAATAGGCTAAATCAGCCCCAGCATTTT. Amino acids: CATASGNRLNQPQHF.

A few counts support this clone. This rearrangement joins TRBV7-9 to TRBJ1-6; TRBD1 matches at 7 bases. The CDR3 contains 12 residues. The trim removed 5 bases at V and 14 bases at J, leaving 6 bases unmatched. Germline lookup yields CDR1 SEHNR and CDR2 FQNEAQ (reference sequence). The CDR3 protein is CASSPQGMTLHF. The CDR3 DNA reads as TGTGCCAGCAGCCCACAGGGGATGACCCTCCACTTT.

This clone was recorded a few times. The rearrangement links TRBV6-5 to TRBJ1-1, with 7 bases identical to TRBD1. In germline, CDR1 is MNHEY, CDR2 SVGAGI. J was trimmed by 4 bases and V by 7 bases; bases with no gene match: 6. The CDR3 contains 13 residues. Here the CDR3 DNA reads TGTGCCAGCAATGACAGGGAGAGCACTGAAGCTTTCTTT. This sequence encodes CASNDRESTEAFF.

The genes are TRBV7-2 and TRBJ2-3; tentative D call: TRBD2 (5 bases). Trimming removed 2 bases at V and 2 bases at J, with 14 bases between. The CDR3 is 16 amino acids. Germline V CDR1 and CDR2: SGHTA, FQGNSA. CDR3 in amino acids: CASSLQGPAVTDTQYF. The CDR3 nucleotides are TGTGCCAGCAGCTTACAAGGGCCAGCGGTCACAGATACGCAGTATTTT.

A single count supports this clone. An end of the junction does not agree with germline; a read error may underlie this. This chain links TRBV2 with TRBJ2-2; D gene unclear. Germline V gene data show CDR1 as SNHLY and CDR2 as FYNNEI. The CDR3 spans 15 residues. This chain's CDR3 is CASSEGFLVGGELFF. The CDR3 DNA sequence: TGTGCCAGCAGCGAAGGGTTTCTAGTTGGCGGGGAGCTGTTTTTT.

V is TRBV6-5 and J is TRBJ2-3; D possibly corresponds to TRBD1 (7 bases). The length of the CDR3 is 14 residues. V lost 6 bases and J lost 3, with 13 bases in between. CDR1 is MNHEY, CDR2 SVGAGI, per germline. The CDR3 is CASRQGGRTDTQYF. The CDR3 nucleotides are TGTGCCAGCAGGCAGGGGGGTAGGACAGATACGCAGTATTTT.

The chain has TRBV7-2 and TRBJ2-1; D is unclear. Trimming stripped 7 bases from V and 7 bases from J, with 17 bases between. Germline CDR1 SGHTA, CDR2 FQGNSA. This CDR3 is built from 14 residues. DNA for the CDR3: TGTGCCAGCACCCTATCAAGACCGATTAATGAGCAGTTCTTC. This sequence encodes CASTLSRPINEQFF.

This clone came up a few times. The chain carries TRBV5-1 and TRBJ2-5; TRBD2 matches 7 bases. In germline, CDR1 is SGHRS, CDR2 YFSETQ. V shed 5 bases, J shed 5 bases, and the junction held 6 bases outside the gene matches. This CDR3 has 13 residues. This CDR3 reads CASSTFGRETQYF. In nucleotides, the CDR3 is TGCGCCAGCAGTACCTTCGGGAGGGAGACCCAGTACTTC. Full variable domain (rest looked up from reference TRBV5-1 and TRBJ2-5): KAGVTQTPRYLIKTRGQQVTLSCSPISGHRSVSWYQQTPGQGLQFLFEYFSETQRNKGNFPGRFSGRQFSNSRSEMNVSTLELGDSALYLCASSTFGRETQYFGPGTRLLVL.

With respect to this clone: This sample also contains other DNA sequences that code for the same CDR3. J is TRBJ1-3 and V is TRBV5-1; D remains ambiguous. Looked up from germline, CDR1 is SGHRS and CDR2 is YFSETQ. V dropped 0 bases and J dropped 1 base, with 5 bases sitting between them. There are 14 residues in the CDR3. CDR3 loop: CASSLGSSGNTIYF. DNA for the CDR3: TGCGCCAGCAGCTTGGGCTCTTCTGGAAACACCATATATTTT.

V is TRBV30 and J is TRBJ1-2, with D perhaps matching TRBD1 (6 bases). There are 15 residues in the CDR3. Trimming left V 6 bases short and J 2 bases short, with 19 bases between. The germline gives CDR1 GTSNPN, CDR2 SVGIG (reference sequence). The CDR3, as DNA: TGTGCCTGCCTAGACAGGCTTGGGACCAACTATGGCTACACCTTC. As protein: CACLDRLGTNYGYTF.

This clone was observed a handful of times. The J gene is TRBJ2-1, the V gene TRBV7-9; 8 bases agree with TRBD1. The CDR3 spans 16 residues. V shed 0 bases, J shed 2 bases, and the junction held 3 bases outside the gene matches. Germline V gene lookup returns CDR1 SEHNR and CDR2 FQNEAQ (reference sequence). The CDR3 coding sequence is TGTGCCAGCAGCTTAGCGCGGACAGGGACCTACAATGAGCAGTTCTTC. As protein: CASSLARTGTYNEQFF.

A note on this clone: It may be a read error: a sequence one base away is much more abundant. V gene TRBV7-8 combines with J gene TRBJ1-3, with D possibly TRBD1 on 5 matching bases. Trimming shortened V by 4 bases and J by 0 bases, and 7 bases separated the two germline ends. Germline-derived CDR1 and CDR2 are SGHVS and FQNEAQ. The CDR3 sequence is 14 residues long. CDR3 sequence reads: CASSSGGSGNTIYF. The CDR3 nucleotides read TGTGCCAGCAGCTCCGGGGGCTCTGGAAACACCATATATTTT.

Only a few counts were recorded for this clone. CDR3 DNA: TGCGCCAGCAGCTTGTTAGGGGCCGGGTTAAGCTCCTACAATGAGCAGTTCTTC. Translating gives CASSLLGAGLSSYNEQFF. The genes are TRBV5-1 and TRBJ2-1; the D gene is possibly TRBD1 (5 bases). CDR1 is SGHRS and CDR2 is YFSETQ in the germline V gene. The V end lost 1 base, the J end lost 0 bases, and 17 bases lay between the germline ends. The CDR3 spans 18 residues.

The chain has TRBV4-1 and TRBJ1-2; 7 bases map to TRBD1. Germline CDR1 is MGHRA and CDR2 is YSYEKL. V lost 4 bases to trimming and J lost 3 bases; unmatched junction nucleotides: 8. The CDR3 covers 15 residues. The CDR3 is CASSRQGVVDYGYTF. The CDR3 DNA sequence: TGCGCCAGCAGCCGCCAGGGGGTCGTCGACTATGGCTACACCTTC.

The chain is built from TRBV6-1 and TRBJ1-6; TRBD1 might be the D (5 bases). This CDR3 spans 17 amino acids. Germline values: CDR1 MNHNS, CDR2 SASEGT. V lost 4 bases and J 1 base, leaving 14 bases between the germline ends. Written as DNA, the CDR3 is TGTGCCAGCAGTGGGGCGGGGGATCGGTCCTATAATTCACCCCTCCACTTT. The encoded protein is CASSGAGDRSYNSPLHF.